Listed below are T cell receptor beta chains from one sample, sequenced in a study of T cells in Graves' hyperthyroidism and ophthalmopathy. Each CDR3 protein is one row after TCRdb ran MiXCR on the multiplex PCR reads. The sample includes around 690,000 distinct CDR3 sequences, around a sixth seen only once; the top ten take about a sixth. The source material was blood. The receptors were sampled from a man aged 45-65 years with Graves' hyperthyroidism. CDR3s include the opening cysteine and the closing phenylalanine or tryptophan. D genes are given only for firm matches. The size of a clone is reported for some rows only, either as once, few or many, or as a class for expanded clones.

TRBV6-2/TRBV6-3	TRBD2	TRBJ2-7	NA	TGTGCCAGCAGTTACTCCCTAGCGGGAGGGAAGCCCTACGAGCAGTACTTC	CASSYSLAGGKPYEQYF
TRBV11-2	NA	TRBJ1-5	many	TGTGCCAGCAGCTTAAACGGCAATCAGCCCCAGCATTTT	CASSLNGNQPQHF
TRBV20-1	NA	TRBJ2-1	few	TGCAGTGCTAGGGAACAGGGATACAATGAGCAGTTCTTC	CSAREQGYNEQFF
TRBV3-1	NA	TRBJ1-1	many	TGTGCCAGCAGCCAAGTAGGAGGGGACACTGAAGCTTTCTTT	CASSQVGGDTEAFF
TRBV20-1	NA	TRBJ1-2	NA	TGCAGTGCTCCCTCGGCTCAAACTGACTATGGCTACACCTTC	CSAPSAQTDYGYTF
TRBV12-3/TRBV12-4	TRBD2	TRBJ2-1	many	TGTGCCAGCAGATTAGCGGGAGGGCCGAGATCTGAGCAGTTCTTC	CASRLAGGPRSEQFF
TRBV7-9	TRBD2	TRBJ2-7	few	TGTGCCAGCCATTATAATCCGCTAGCGGGACCATACGAGCAGTACTTC	CASHYNPLAGPYEQYF
TRBV30	TRBD2	TRBJ2-2	NA	TGTGCCTGGAGGGGGAACGGGAGGGGCACCGGGGAGCTGTTTTTT	CAWRGNGRGTGELFF
TRBV24-1	NA	TRBJ2-1	NA	TGTGCCACCAGTGATGATCTCAATGAGCAGTTCTTC	CATSDDLNEQFF
TRBV7-8	TRBD2	TRBJ2-3	NA	TGTGCCAGCAGCACCCGAGGGGCGGGGGAGGGTCGAAATACGCAGTATTTT	CASSTRGAGEGRNTQYF
TRBV20-1	NA	TRBJ2-2	NA	TGCAGTGCTGCAAGCGGAACCGGGGAGCTGTTTTTT	CSAASGTGELFF
TRBV5-1	TRBD2	TRBJ2-1	once	TGCGCCAGCGTCTACGGGGGGAGCTCCTACAATGAGCAGTTCTTC	CASVYGGSSYNEQFF
TRBV29-1	NA	TRBJ1-5	NA	TGCAGCGTGGCCAATAGCCTCAATCAGCCCCAGCATTTT	CSVANSLNQPQHF
TRBV6-1	NA	TRBJ1-1	NA	TGTGCCAGCAGGCCAGAAACGAAGAAGAACACTGAAGCTTTCTTT	CASRPETKKNTEAFF
TRBV29-1	NA	TRBJ2-7	NA	TGCAGCGTTGAAGATCTATGGGAAGACGAGCAGTACTTC	CSVEDLWEDEQYF
TRBV4-3	TRBD2	TRBJ2-1	NA	TGCGCCAGCAGCCAAGATGGACTAGCTCTCTACAATGAGCAGTTCTTC	CASSQDGLALYNEQFF
TRBV27	TRBD2	TRBJ2-1	few	TGTGCCAGCAGTCCCACACGGGGGAGGGGCTACAATGAGCAGTTCTTC	CASSPTRGRGYNEQFF
TRBV12-3/TRBV12-4	TRBD1	TRBJ1-2	few	TGTGCCAGCACGGACAGGATTAACTATGGCTACACCTTC	CASTDRINYGYTF
TRBV3-1	NA	TRBJ2-7	many	TGTGCCAGCAGCCAAGAACTGCAGAACTACGAGCAGTACTTC	CASSQELQNYEQYF
TRBV27	NA	TRBJ1-2	many	TGTGCCAGCAGTTTAGCCAGAAGCAATGGCTACACCTTC	CASSLARSNGYTF
TRBV20-1	NA	TRBJ2-7	NA	TGCAGTGCTAGAGAAAGGGGTGCGGTACGCGAGCAGTACTTC	CSARERGAVREQYF
TRBV27	NA	TRBJ2-7	many	TGTGCCAGCAGTTTAGGGTCGGACCTAACCTACGAGCAGTACTTC	CASSLGSDLTYEQYF
TRBV5-1	NA	TRBJ2-1	few	TGCGCCAGCAGCCCGGGATTTCGGGGGAGCCCCAATGAGCAGTTCTTC	CASSPGFRGSPNEQFF
TRBV2	TRBD2	TRBJ2-1	many	TGTGCCAGGAATACAGCGGGGGCCCCCTACAATGAGCAGTTCTTC	CARNTAGAPYNEQFF
TRBV24-1	NA	TRBJ2-5	many	TGTGCCACCAGTGATTCTACATCGGTCCAGACCCAGTACTTC	CATSDSTSVQTQYF
TRBV28	NA	TRBJ2-1	many	TGTGCCAGCAGTCAAAGGAGTGAGCAGTTCTTC	CASSQRSEQFF
TRBV4-2	NA	TRBJ1-3	NA	TGTGCCAGCAGCAAAAACCCACGGAGTCGAGGAAACACCATATATTTT	CASSKNPRSRGNTIYF
TRBV4-3	NA	TRBJ1-1	few	TGCGCCAGCAAACCAGGTCACTCGAACACTGAAGCTTTCTTT	CASKPGHSNTEAFF
TRBV7-9	TRBD1	TRBJ1-2	few	TGTGCCACCATGACAGGGGCGTATGGCTACACCTTC	CATMTGAYGYTF
TRBV7-2	TRBD1	TRBJ2-5	many	TGTGCCACCACAGGGGCAGAGACCCAGTACTTC	CATTGAETQYF
TRBV5-1	NA	TRBJ2-3	NA	TGCGCCAGCAGCCTCACCCTTGGGAGGACTAGCACAGATACGCAGTATTTT	CASSLTLGRTSTDTQYF
TRBV27	NA	TRBJ1-1	many	TGTGCCAGCAGTCCCCGGGCCAAGAACACTGAAGCTTTCTTT	CASSPRAKNTEAFF
TRBV6-1	TRBD2	TRBJ2-7	NA	TGTGCCAGCGGGGAGGGCTGGAACGAGCAGTACTTC	CASGEGWNEQYF
TRBV28	NA	TRBJ1-5	NA	TGTGCCAGCAGCTTAGGGAAAACTACCCCGTTTCATTTT	CASSLGKTTPFHF
TRBV5-4	NA	TRBJ1-1	few	TGTGCCAGCAGCTTGCAGCAGGGCGGGCACACTGAAGCTTTCTTT	CASSLQQGGHTEAFF
TRBV10-1	NA	TRBJ1-1	NA	TGCGCCAGCAGTGAGATGGGGGAAGGTGAAGCTTTCTTT	CASSEMGEGEAFF
TRBV6-5	TRBD1	TRBJ2-7	NA	TGTGCCAGCAGTTACTCAGCGACAGGGGCAACCTACGAGCAGTACTTC	CASSYSATGATYEQYF
TRBV2	NA	TRBJ2-7	many	TGTGCCAGCAGGTCTACATCGTACGAGCAGTACTTC	CASRSTSYEQYF
TRBV18	NA	TRBJ1-4	many	TGTGCCAGCTCACCGTCCATGGTTGAGAATGAAAAACTGTTTTTT	CASSPSMVENEKLFF
TRBV28	NA	TRBJ2-3	many	TGTGCCAGCAGTTTATGGGCGGGACCCGACAAAGATACGCAGTATTTT	CASSLWAGPDKDTQYF
TRBV6-2/TRBV6-3	NA	TRBJ2-7	many	TGTGCCAGCACTGCAGTCGTGGGCGAGCAGTACTTC	CASTAVVGEQYF
TRBV12-3/TRBV12-4	TRBD1	TRBJ1-5	many	TGTGCCAGCAGTAACCGGACAGGGGGAAGCAATCAGCCCCAGCATTTT	CASSNRTGGSNQPQHF
TRBV28	NA	TRBJ1-2	few	TGTGCCAGCAGTTTCGTGGACAAGGGGGAGGGCTACACCTTC	CASSFVDKGEGYTF
TRBV2	NA	TRBJ2-6	many	TGTGCCAGCAACCCGACAGGAACTGGGGCCAACGTCCTGACTTTC	CASNPTGTGANVLTF
TRBV12-3/TRBV12-4	NA	TRBJ1-2	NA	TGTGCCAGCAGTTTAGCGCGCTCGAGCAACTATGGCTACACCTTC	CASSLARSSNYGYTF
TRBV5-8	NA	TRBJ1-4	few	TGTGCCAGCAGAACCCGGGTGGGTAAACTGTTTTTT	CASRTRVGKLFF
TRBV3-1	NA	TRBJ2-1	few	TGTGCCAGCAGCGTCACACCCTCTACTAGATTCGGGTCCTACAATGAGCAGTTCTTC	CASSVTPSTRFGSYNEQFF
TRBV5-6	NA	TRBJ1-4	NA	TGTGCCAGCAGGCAGGGAGGGACTACTAATGAAAAACTGTTTTTT	CASRQGGTTNEKLFF
TRBV7-9	TRBD1	TRBJ1-4	NA	TGTGCCAGCGCCGTCCCAGGGGGGGAAAAACTGTTTTTT	CASAVPGGEKLFF
TRBV4-1	NA	TRBJ2-2	NA	TGCGCCAGCAGCCAAGTGAACAGTGACACCGGGGAGCTGTTTTTT	CASSQVNSDTGELFF
TRBV5-1	NA	TRBJ1-1	NA	TGCGCCAGCAGCCGTACCAGGGGTGAAGCTTTCTTT	CASSRTRGEAFF